One and the same sample provided the 31 T cell receptor beta chains below, sequenced in a study of T-cell memory formation after mild COVID-19 (dated by TCRdb to about 2021). Library generation was performed with 5' RACE. This sample was sequenced with an Illumina NovaSeq 6000. Using fastp trimming at Q25 and MiXCR clonotype assembly, TCRdb reanalyzed the public sequencing data and kept in-frame beta chains. Under each unique CDR3 protein, matching rows form one entry showing the most common genes and DNA. This sample lists about 200,000 distinct CDR3 sequences; 9% to 10% were detected once. About 3.8% of the sample is taken by the ten largest. Material: PBMCs or a T cell subset sorted from them (not recorded which). The receptors shown here come from a man aged 18 to 30 who had mild COVID-19 (a few samples of this study predate the infection). The sample titles of this study are shuffled in the database, so cell type and time point are left out; the donor was told from shared clones.

In this sample, this clonotype turned up a few times. The CDR3 here is CASSQASQGVSYEQYF. DNA for the CDR3: TGCGCCAGCAGCCAAGCAAGCCAGGGGGTCTCCTACGAGCAGTACTTC. The V and J genes are TRBV4-1 and TRBJ2-7, with 7 bases fitting TRBD1. The CDR3 contains 16 residues. Germline V CDR1 and CDR2: MGHRA, YSYEKL. Losses at the gene ends were 1 base for V and 0 bases for J; bases not matched to a gene: 6.

This clonotype was observed many times. This chain connects TRBV4-1 to TRBJ2-3; 14 positions match TRBD2. The V segment lost 4 bases and the J segment 4 bases; nucleotides outside the gene matches: 7. The CDR3 covers 17 residues. In germline, CDR1 is MGHRA, CDR2 YSYEKL. CDR3 sequence: CASSRRLAGGIPDTQYF. The CDR3 DNA is TGCGCCAGCAGCCGTCGACTAGCGGGGGGGATCCCAGATACGCAGTATTTT.

This clonotype was observed a handful of times. DNA for the CDR3: TGTGCCAGCAGATTCCTGGACAGGGGGACTGAAGCTTTCTTT. Residues: CASRFLDRGTEAFF. The V call is TRBV6-2 or TRBV6-3, the J call TRBJ1-1; the match to TRBD1 covers 10 bases. The CDR3 sequence is 14 residues long. From germline, CDR1 is MNHEY and CDR2 SVGEGT. The J segment lost 5 bases and the V segment lost 6 bases, leaving 6 bases of the junction unmatched.

This clonotype was seen ten or more times. This chain uses TRBV20-1 with TRBJ2-2; 8 nucleotides agree with TRBD2. Germline trimming cut 6 bases from V and 5 bases from J; bases unmatched to any gene: 11. Germline CDR1 and CDR2: DFQATT and SNEGSKA (reference sequence). The CDR3 length is 15 residues. CDR3 region: CSAPDSGKSTGELFF. DNA for the CDR3: TGCAGTGCCCCGGATAGCGGGAAATCAACCGGGGAGCTGTTTTTT.

J is TRBJ2-1 and V is TRBV7-9, with D possibly being TRBD1 (6 bases). The germline V gene encodes CDR1 SEHNR and CDR2 FQNEAQ (reference sequence). CDR3 length equals 13 residues. The germline V and J ends were trimmed by 2 bases and 8 bases, with 10 bases remaining between them. CDR3 sequence (DNA): TGTGCCAGCAGCTTAACAGGGTGGGATGAGCAGTTCTTC. Translating it yields CASSLTGWDEQFF. Variable domain in full (rest from reference TRBV7-9 and TRBJ2-1): DTGVSQNPRHKITKRGQNVTFRCDPISEHNRLYWYRQTLGQGPEFLTYFQNEAQLEKSRLLSDRFSAERPKGSFSTLEIQRTEQGDSAMYLCASSLTGWDEQFFGPGTRLTVL.

This clonotype occurred a few times. The V and J genes are TRBV6-2 or TRBV6-3 and TRBJ2-5; maybe TRBD2 (6 bases). With 4 bases removed from V and 5 bases from J, the gap between germline ends came to 20 bases. The CDR3 extends over 16 amino acids. CDR1 and CDR2 from the germline V gene are MNHEY and SVGEGT. This CDR3 reads CASSSSRGVPRETQYF. The CDR3, as DNA: TGTGCCAGCAGTTCCTCCCGCGGGGTTCCTCGGGAGACCCAGTACTTC.

There are a few counts of this clonotype. This chain links TRBV10-3 with TRBJ2-2; 8 positions agree with TRBD1. Looked up from germline, CDR1 is ENHRY and CDR2 is SYGVKD. The CDR3 spans 12 residues. J was trimmed by 7 bases and V by 8 bases; bases with no gene match: 3. The CDR3 sequence: CAIQGAGGELFF. As DNA, the CDR3 is TGTGCCATCCAGGGGGCAGGCGGGGAGCTGTTTTTT.

This clonotype was counted ten times or more. The J gene is TRBJ2-3, the V gene TRBV7-2, with 11 bases that match TRBD2. Trimming removed 4 bases from V and 3 bases from J; junction bases left unmatched: 3. The CDR3 is made up of 15 amino acids. Germline assignment: CDR1 SGHTA and CDR2 FQGNSA. In DNA, the CDR3 is TGTGCCAGCAGCTATAGCGGGGGGGAGACAGATACGCAGTATTTT. Its translation is CASSYSGGETDTQYF. The full variable domain, completed using reference TRBV7-2 and TRBJ2-3, is GAGVSQSPSNKVTEKGKDVELRCDPISGHTALYWYRQSLGQGLEFLIYFQGNSAPDKSGLPSDRFSAERTGGSVSTLTIQRTQQEDSAVYLCASSYSGGETDTQYFGPGTRLTVL.

V gene TRBV6-5 combines with J gene TRBJ1-6; D possibly corresponds to TRBD1 (5 bases). Trimming pared 1 base from V and 5 bases from J, leaving 12 bases between. In germline, CDR1 is MNHEY, CDR2 SVGAGI. The CDR3 spans 16 residues. CDR3 region: CASSYWGGRDNSPLHF. The DNA of the CDR3 is TGTGCCAGCAGTTACTGGGGGGGAAGGGATAATTCACCCCTCCACTTT.

There are many counts of this clonotype. The V call is TRBV7-2, the J call TRBJ2-3; TRBD2 matches at 8 bases. CDR3 length: 15 residues. Germline CDR1 is SGHTA and CDR2 is FQGNSA. Trimming at V came to 5 bases and at J to 4 bases, leaving 8 bases not matched to a gene. This CDR3 is CASSLGTSRSDTQYF. The CDR3 region has the DNA TGTGCCAGCAGCCTAGGGACTAGTAGATCAGATACGCAGTATTTT.

CDR3 nucleotides: TGTGCCATCAGGGACAGGACGGGAGACACTGAAGCTTTCTTT. This translates into CAIRDRTGDTEAFF. The J gene is TRBJ1-1, the V gene TRBV10-3; 7 nucleotides align to TRBD1. V gave up 6 bases and J gave up 3 bases; unmatched junction bases: 7. The V gene's germline CDR1 is ENHRY and CDR2 SYGVKD. The CDR3 has 14 residues.

In its sample, this clonotype was seen a few times. This chain's CDR3 is CSVATKRGSFQETQYF. CDR3 DNA sequence: TGCAGCGTTGCGACTAAGCGGGGGAGTTTCCAAGAGACCCAGTACTTC. The rearrangement uses TRBV29-1 and TRBJ2-5, with 8 nucleotides matching TRBD2. Germline assignment: CDR1 SQVTM and CDR2 ANQGSEA. This CDR3 is 16 amino acids long. Losses at the gene ends were 4 bases for V and 1 base for J; bases not matched to a gene: 11.

This clonotype was observed many times. V usage is TRBV5-1 and J usage is TRBJ2-6, with TRBD1 identical over 7 bases. Germline CDR1 and CDR2: SGHRS and YFSETQ. CDR3 size: 14 residues. The J segment lost 2 bases and the V segment lost 9 bases, leaving 5 bases of the junction unmatched. CDR3 loop: CATAQGAGANVLTF. The CDR3 DNA reads TGCGCCACCGCCCAGGGGGCTGGGGCCAACGTCCTGACTTTC.

CDR3 loop: CASSPGTVQEQYF. The CDR3 nucleotides read TGTGCCAGCAGCCCCGGGACCGTTCAGGAGCAGTACTTC. The chain has TRBV7-6 and TRBJ2-7; D might be TRBD1 or TRBD2, each matching 5 bases. The length of the CDR3 is 13 residues. V lost 5 bases, J lost 7 bases, and 15 bases lay in between. Germline CDR1 and CDR2: SGHVS and FNYEAQ.

In this sample, this clonotype turned up a few times. The gene calls are TRBV14 and TRBJ1-2, with 10 bases matching TRBD1. CDR1 and CDR2 from the germline V gene are SGHDN and FVKESK. The V and J ends lost 4 bases and 4 bases, in that order; junction bases with no gene match: 12. CDR3 size: 17 residues. The chain's CDR3 is CASSRLGDRGSSYGYTF. The CDR3, as DNA: TGTGCCAGCAGCCGCCTGGGGGACAGGGGCTCTTCCTATGGCTACACCTTC.

This clonotype was observed a few times. The chain uses TRBV7-9 and TRBJ2-7; perhaps TRBD1 as D (8 bases). The CDR3 totals 15 residues. Trimming took 5 bases from V and 5 from J, leaving 19 bases between them. Germline V CDR1 and CDR2: SEHNR, FQNEAQ (reference sequence). The DNA for the CDR3 is TGTGCCAGCAGCCCCCCCCGACAGGGGAGGGACGAGCAGTACTTC. The encoded protein is CASSPPRQGRDEQYF.

Ten or more counts support this clonotype. The V gene is TRBV7-2, the J gene TRBJ2-1; 8 nucleotides match TRBD2. V lost 2 bases and J lost 2; bases outside the gene matches: 2. The CDR3 totals 15 residues. Germline CDR1 reads SGHTA; CDR2 reads FQGNSA. CDR3 coding DNA: TGTGCCAGCAGCTTAAATAGCGGGGCCTACAATGAGCAGTTCTTC. Amino acids: CASSLNSGAYNEQFF. The full variable domain, completed using reference TRBV7-2 and TRBJ2-1, is GAGVSQSPSNKVTEKGKDVELRCDPISGHTALYWYRQSLGQGLEFLIYFQGNSAPDKSGLPSDRFSAERTGGSVSTLTIQRTQQEDSAVYLCASSLNSGAYNEQFFGPGTRLTVL.

The chain recombines TRBV5-1 with TRBJ2-3; possible D gene TRBD2, 6 bases. The CDR3 is made up of 14 amino acids. CDR1 and CDR2 (germline): SGHRS, YFSETQ. V was clipped by 3 bases and J by 2 bases, with 10 bases between them. The CDR3: CASSYRTNTDTQYF. CDR3 coding DNA: TGCGCCAGCAGCTACCGGACTAACACAGATACGCAGTATTTT.

The chain is built from TRBV7-9 and TRBJ1-5; D unresolved. Germline V gives CDR1 SEHNR, CDR2 FQNEAQ (reference sequence). CDR3 length: 13 residues. Between the trimmed V and J ends, which lost 5 bases and 6 bases, there was a span of 11 bases. For the CDR3, the DNA is TGTGCCAGCAGCCCTGACGTTCGTCAGCCCCAGCATTTT. This codes for CASSPDVRQPQHF.

This clonotype was counted many times. V and J are TRBV3-1 and TRBJ1-2; possibly TRBD1 for D (5 bases). V was shortened by 4 bases and J by 4 bases, with 16 bases between the two germline ends. The CDR3 contains 15 residues. CDR1 and CDR2 (germline): LGHDT, YNNKEL (reference sequence). The CDR3: CASSLGDGYFYGYTF. CDR3 DNA sequence: TGTGCCAGCAGCCTTGGGGACGGCTACTTCTATGGCTACACCTTC.

The table lists this clonotype with a few counts. The rearrangement joins TRBV7-2 to TRBJ2-5, with unresolved D. The CDR3 runs to 14 residues. The ends were cut back, 0 bases at V and 4 bases at J, with 9 bases in the middle. Germline V CDR1 and CDR2: SGHTA, FQGNSA. DNA for the CDR3: TGTGCCAGCAGCTTAGCGCTGGCGTCAGAGACCCAGTACTTC. It yields the protein CASSLALASETQYF.

A few counts support this clonotype. The chain links TRBV29-1 to TRBJ1-1; D not resolved. This CDR3 has 11 amino acids. Germline CDR1 SQVTM, CDR2 ANQGSEA. The germline V and J ends were trimmed by 4 bases and 1 base, with 4 bases remaining between them. The CDR3 spells CSVGRNTEAFF. For the CDR3, the DNA is TGCAGCGTTGGGCGGAACACTGAAGCTTTCTTT.

This chain connects TRBV12-3 or TRBV12-4 to TRBJ2-2, with D possibly being TRBD1 (6 bases). V was cut by 6 bases and J by 6 bases, with 14 bases left in between. The CDR3 runs to 14 residues. The CDR3 bases are TGTGCCAGCAGCCCCTGGGGGCCACCCGGGGAGCTGTTTTTT. It specifies CASSPWGPPGELFF.

This chain joins TRBV11-2 and TRBJ1-2; 9 nucleotides align to TRBD1. V was pared by 4 bases and J by 8 bases, with 5 bases of the junction left unmatched. Germline V gene data show CDR1 as SGHAT and CDR2 as FQNNGV. There are 13 residues in the CDR3. The CDR3 region has the DNA TGTGCCAGCAGCTCCCGACAGGGGGACGGCTACACCTTC. It is translated as CASSSRQGDGYTF.

This clonotype was detected many times. V and J are TRBV15 and TRBJ1-5; no definite D call. Trimming removed 0 bases at V and 7 bases at J, with 4 bases between. Per germline, CDR1 LNHNV and CDR2 YYDKDF (reference sequence). The CDR3 length is 12 residues. The CDR3 DNA follows: TGTGCCACCAGCAGAGATAACCAGCCCCAGCATTTT. Encoded protein: CATSRDNQPQHF.

V usage is TRBV3-1 and J usage is TRBJ2-7, with a possible D match to TRBD2 (5 bases). Trimming took off 3 bases at V and 3 bases at J, with 15 bases between the two ends. The germline CDR1 and CDR2 sequences are LGHDT and YNNKEL (reference sequence). This CDR3 contains 15 residues. This CDR3 is CASSHRSAGVYEQYF. The DNA of the CDR3 is TGTGCCAGCAGCCATCGGTCAGCCGGGGTCTACGAGCAGTACTTC.

V gene TRBV5-4 combines with J gene TRBJ1-4; the D gene is possibly TRBD1 (6 bases). Germline CDR1 SGHNT, CDR2 YYREEE (reference sequence). The V end was cut by 1 base, the J end by 8 bases, with 12 bases between. This CDR3 is built from 14 residues. The CDR3 protein is CASSLSAGEEKLFF. CDR3 bases: TGTGCCAGCAGCTTGTCGGCAGGGGAAGAAAAACTGTTTTTT.

This clonotype was observed a handful of times. The chain employs TRBV6-4 and TRBJ2-1; 12 bases agree with TRBD1. The germline V gene has CDR1 MRHNA and CDR2 SNTAGT. Germline trimming cut 6 bases from V and 9 bases from J; bases unmatched to any gene: 6. CDR3 size: 14 residues. The CDR3 sequence is CASRTGTGGGEQFF. The DNA for the CDR3 is TGTGCCAGCAGAACCGGGACAGGGGGCGGTGAGCAGTTCTTC.

This clonotype has ten or more counts. V gene TRBV5-1 combines with J gene TRBJ1-5, with D unclear. From germline, CDR1 is SGHRS and CDR2 YFSETQ. The CDR3 contains 13 residues. Trimming cost V 1 base and J 4 bases, with 6 bases left between them. As DNA, the CDR3 is TGCGCCAGCAGCTTGTGGGGAAATCAGCCCCAGCATTTT. Translating it yields CASSLWGNQPQHF.

This clonotype was counted at least ten times. The V gene is TRBV7-2, the J gene TRBJ2-5; the D gene is possibly TRBD2 (6 bases). V was clipped by 5 bases and J by 7 bases, with 17 bases between them. Germline loops: CDR1 SGHTA, CDR2 FQGNSA. The CDR3 is 14 residues long. In DNA, the CDR3 is TGTGCCAGCAGCGGAGTGGGACTTCTCGGGACCCAGTACTTC. Translated: CASSGVGLLGTQYF.

The V and J genes are TRBV12-3 or TRBV12-4 and TRBJ1-1; D ambiguous. The CDR3 consists of 11 residues. Trimming stripped 6 bases from V and 7 bases from J, with 9 bases between. CDR3 nucleotides: TGTGCCAGCAGATGGCGGTTTGAAGCTTTCTTT. Amino acid sequence: CASRWRFEAFF.